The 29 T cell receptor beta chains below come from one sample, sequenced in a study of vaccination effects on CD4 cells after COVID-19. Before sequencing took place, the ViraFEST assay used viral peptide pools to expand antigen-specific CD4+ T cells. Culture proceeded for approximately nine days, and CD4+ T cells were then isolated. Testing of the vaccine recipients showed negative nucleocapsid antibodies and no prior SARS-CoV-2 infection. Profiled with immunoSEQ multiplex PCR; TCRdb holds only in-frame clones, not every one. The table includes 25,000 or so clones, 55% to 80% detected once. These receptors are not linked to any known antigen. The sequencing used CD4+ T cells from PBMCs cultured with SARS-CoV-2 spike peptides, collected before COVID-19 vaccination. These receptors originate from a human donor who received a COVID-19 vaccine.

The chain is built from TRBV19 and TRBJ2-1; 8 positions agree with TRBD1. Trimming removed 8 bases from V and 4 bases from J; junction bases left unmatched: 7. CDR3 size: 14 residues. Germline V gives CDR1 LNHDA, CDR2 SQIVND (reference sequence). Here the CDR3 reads CASADRGAYNEQFF. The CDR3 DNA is TGTGCCAGTGCCGACAGGGGCGCTTACAATGAGCAGTTCTTC.

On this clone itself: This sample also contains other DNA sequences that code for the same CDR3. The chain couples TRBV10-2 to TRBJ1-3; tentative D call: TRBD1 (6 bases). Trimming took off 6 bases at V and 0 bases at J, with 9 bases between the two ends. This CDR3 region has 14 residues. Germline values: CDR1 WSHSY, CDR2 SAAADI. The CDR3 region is CASREQGSGNTIYF. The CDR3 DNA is TGCGCCAGCAGAGAACAGGGCTCTGGAAACACCATATATTTT.

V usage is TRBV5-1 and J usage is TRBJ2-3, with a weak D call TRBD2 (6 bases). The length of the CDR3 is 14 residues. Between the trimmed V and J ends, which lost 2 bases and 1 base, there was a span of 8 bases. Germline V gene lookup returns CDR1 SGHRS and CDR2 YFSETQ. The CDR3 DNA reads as TGCGCCAGCAGCTTACTAGCTGGCACAGATACGCAGTATTTT. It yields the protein CASSLLAGTDTQYF.

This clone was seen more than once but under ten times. CDR3 nucleotides: TGTGCCAGCAGCCGGGCAGTGGTCTCGGGGTCGTGGAACACTGAAGCTTTCTTT. It translates to CASSRAVVSGSWNTEAFF. V and J are TRBV11-2 and TRBJ1-1; D gene unclear. CDR3 length: 18 residues. V was cut by 5 bases and J by 1 base, with 23 bases left in between. Germline V gene lookup returns CDR1 SGHAT and CDR2 FQNNGV.

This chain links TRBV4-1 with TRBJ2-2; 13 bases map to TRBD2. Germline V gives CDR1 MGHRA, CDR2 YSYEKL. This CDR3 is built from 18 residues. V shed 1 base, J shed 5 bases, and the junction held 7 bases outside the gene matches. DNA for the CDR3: TGCGCCAGCAGCCAAGGTGGACTAGCGGGAGTAGGGACCGGGGAGCTGTTTTTT. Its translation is CASSQGGLAGVGTGELFF.

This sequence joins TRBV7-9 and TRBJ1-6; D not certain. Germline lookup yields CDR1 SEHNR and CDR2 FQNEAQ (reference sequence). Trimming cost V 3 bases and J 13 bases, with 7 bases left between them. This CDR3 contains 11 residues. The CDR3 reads CASSLSSPLHF. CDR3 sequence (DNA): TGTGCCAGCAGCTTGTCTTCCCCCCTCCACTTT.

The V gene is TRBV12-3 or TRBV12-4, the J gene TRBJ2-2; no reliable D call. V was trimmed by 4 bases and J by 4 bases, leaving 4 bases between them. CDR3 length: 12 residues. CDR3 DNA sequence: TGTGCCAGCAGTTCCTCCACCGGGGAGCTGTTTTTT. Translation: CASSSSTGELFF.

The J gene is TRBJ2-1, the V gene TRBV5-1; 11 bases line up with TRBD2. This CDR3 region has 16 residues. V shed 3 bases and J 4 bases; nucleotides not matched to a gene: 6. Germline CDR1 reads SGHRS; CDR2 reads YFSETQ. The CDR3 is CASSSLAGGSYNEQFF. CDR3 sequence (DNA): TGCGCCAGCAGCTCCTTAGCGGGAGGGTCGTACAATGAGCAGTTCTTC. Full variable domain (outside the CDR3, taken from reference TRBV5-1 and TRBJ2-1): KAGVTQTPRYLIKTRGQQVTLSCSPISGHRSVSWYQQTPGQGLQFLFEYFSETQRNKGNFPGRFSGRQFSNSRSEMNVSTLELGDSALYLCASSSLAGGSYNEQFFGPGTRLTVL.

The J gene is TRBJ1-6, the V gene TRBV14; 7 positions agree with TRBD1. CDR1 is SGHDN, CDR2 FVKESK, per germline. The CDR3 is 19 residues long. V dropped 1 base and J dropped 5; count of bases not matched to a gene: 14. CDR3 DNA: TGTGCCAGCAGCCAAGTATCGGGCAGGGGGTTTATCCATAATTCACCCCTCCACTTT. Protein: CASSQVSGRGFIHNSPLHF.

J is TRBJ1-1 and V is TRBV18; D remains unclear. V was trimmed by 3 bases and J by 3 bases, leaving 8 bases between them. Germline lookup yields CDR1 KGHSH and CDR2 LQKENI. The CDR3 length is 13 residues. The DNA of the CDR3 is TGTGCCAGCTCACCCGGACCGCACACTGAAGCTTTCTTT. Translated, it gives CASSPGPHTEAFF.

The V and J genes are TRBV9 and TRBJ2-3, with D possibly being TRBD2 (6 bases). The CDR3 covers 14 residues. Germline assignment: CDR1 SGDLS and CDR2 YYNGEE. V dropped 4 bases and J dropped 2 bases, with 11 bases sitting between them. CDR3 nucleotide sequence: TGTGCCAGCAGCCTGCGGGACTCCACAGATACGCAGTATTTT. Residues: CASSLRDSTDTQYF.

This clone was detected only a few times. CDR3 sequence reads: CAWSVQSGGTEAFF. For the CDR3, the DNA is TGTGCCTGGAGTGTACAGTCGGGTGGCACTGAAGCTTTCTTT. The chain uses TRBV30 and TRBJ1-1; no clear D gene. The V gene's germline CDR1 is GTSNPN and CDR2 SVGIG (reference sequence). Trimming removed 0 bases at V and 4 bases at J, with 12 bases between. The CDR3 has 14 amino acids.

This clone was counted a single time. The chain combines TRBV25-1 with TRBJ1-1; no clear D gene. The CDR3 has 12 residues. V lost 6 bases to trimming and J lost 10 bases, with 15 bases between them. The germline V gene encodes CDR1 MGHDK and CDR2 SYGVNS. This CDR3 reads CASRGPGVRAFF. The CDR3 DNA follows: TGTGCCAGCAGGGGTCCGGGAGTACGAGCTTTCTTT.

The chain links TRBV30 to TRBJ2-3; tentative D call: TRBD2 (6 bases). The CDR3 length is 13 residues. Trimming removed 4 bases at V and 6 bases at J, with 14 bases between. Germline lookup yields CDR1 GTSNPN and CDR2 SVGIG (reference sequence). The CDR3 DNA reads TGTGCCTGGAACGGCGGGGCAGGGGATACGCAGTATTTT. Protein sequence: CAWNGGAGDTQYF.

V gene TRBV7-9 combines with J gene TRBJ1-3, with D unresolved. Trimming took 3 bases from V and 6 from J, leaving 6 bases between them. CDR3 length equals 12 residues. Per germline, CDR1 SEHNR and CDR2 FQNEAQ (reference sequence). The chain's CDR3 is CASSFGENTIYF. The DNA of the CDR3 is TGTGCCAGCAGCTTCGGGGAAAACACCATATATTTT.

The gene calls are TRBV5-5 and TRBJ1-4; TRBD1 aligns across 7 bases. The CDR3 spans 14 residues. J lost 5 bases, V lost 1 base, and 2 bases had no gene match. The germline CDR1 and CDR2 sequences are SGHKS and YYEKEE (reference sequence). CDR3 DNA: TGTGCCAGCAGCTTGACCAGGGGGAATGAAAAACTGTTTTTT. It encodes CASSLTRGNEKLFF.

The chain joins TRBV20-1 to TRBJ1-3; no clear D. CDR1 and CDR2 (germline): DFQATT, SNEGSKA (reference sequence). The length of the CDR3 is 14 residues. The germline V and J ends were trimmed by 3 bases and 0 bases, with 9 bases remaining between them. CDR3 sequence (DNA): TGCAGTGCTAGTCCAAGGAGCTCTGGAAACACCATATATTTT. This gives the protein CSASPRSSGNTIYF.

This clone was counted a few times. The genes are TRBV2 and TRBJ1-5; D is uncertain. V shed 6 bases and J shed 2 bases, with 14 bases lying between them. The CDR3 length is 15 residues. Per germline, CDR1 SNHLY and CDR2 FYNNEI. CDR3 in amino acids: CASRDLRVGNQPQHF. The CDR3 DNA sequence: TGTGCCAGCAGGGATTTACGTGTAGGCAATCAGCCCCAGCATTTT.

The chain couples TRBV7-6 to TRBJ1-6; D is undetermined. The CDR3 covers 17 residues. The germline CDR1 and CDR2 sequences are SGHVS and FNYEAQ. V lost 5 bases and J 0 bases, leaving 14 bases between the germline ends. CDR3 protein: CASSPRPRSSYNSPLHF. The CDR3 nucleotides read TGTGCCAGCAGCCCCCGGCCCCGGAGCTCCTATAATTCACCCCTCCACTTT.

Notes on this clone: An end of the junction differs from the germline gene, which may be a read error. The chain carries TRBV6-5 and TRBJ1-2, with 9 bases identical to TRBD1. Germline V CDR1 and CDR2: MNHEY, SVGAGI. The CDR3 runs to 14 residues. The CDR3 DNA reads TGTGCCAGCAGTTACCTAACAGGGGGCGCGGTCACCTTCTTC. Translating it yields CASSYLTGGAVTFF.

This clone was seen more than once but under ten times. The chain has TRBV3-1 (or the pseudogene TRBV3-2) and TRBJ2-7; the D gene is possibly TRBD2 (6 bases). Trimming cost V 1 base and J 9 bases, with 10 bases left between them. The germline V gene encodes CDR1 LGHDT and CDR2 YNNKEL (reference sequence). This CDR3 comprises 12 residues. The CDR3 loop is CASSQGGGMQYF. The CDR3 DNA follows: TGTGCCAGCAGCCAAGGGGGCGGGATGCAGTACTTC.

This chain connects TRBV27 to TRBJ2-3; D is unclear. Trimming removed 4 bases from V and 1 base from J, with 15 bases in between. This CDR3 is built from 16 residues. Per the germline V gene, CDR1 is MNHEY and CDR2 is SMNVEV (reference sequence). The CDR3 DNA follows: TGTGCCAGCAGTTCGCGATCTCTAGTAGGCACAGATACGCAGTATTTT. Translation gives CASSSRSLVGTDTQYF.

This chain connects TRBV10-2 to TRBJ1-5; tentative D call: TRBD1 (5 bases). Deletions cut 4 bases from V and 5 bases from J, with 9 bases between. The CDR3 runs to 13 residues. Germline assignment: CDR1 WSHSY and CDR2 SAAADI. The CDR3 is CASSGGRDQPQHF. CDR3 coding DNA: TGCGCCAGCAGTGGGGGCCGCGATCAGCCCCAGCATTTT.

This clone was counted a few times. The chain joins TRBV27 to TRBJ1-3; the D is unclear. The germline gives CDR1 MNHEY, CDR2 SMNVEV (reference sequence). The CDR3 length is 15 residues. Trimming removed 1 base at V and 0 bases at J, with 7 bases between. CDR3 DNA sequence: TGTGCCAGCAGTTTATACGGCCGCTCTGGAAACACCATATATTTT. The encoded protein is CASSLYGRSGNTIYF.

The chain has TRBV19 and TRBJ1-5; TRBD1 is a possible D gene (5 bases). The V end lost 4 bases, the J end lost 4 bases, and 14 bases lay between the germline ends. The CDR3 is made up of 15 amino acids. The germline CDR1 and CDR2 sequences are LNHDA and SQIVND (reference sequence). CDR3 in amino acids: CASSKKPGQNQPQHF. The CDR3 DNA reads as TGTGCCAGTAGTAAGAAGCCGGGGCAGAATCAGCCCCAGCATTTT.

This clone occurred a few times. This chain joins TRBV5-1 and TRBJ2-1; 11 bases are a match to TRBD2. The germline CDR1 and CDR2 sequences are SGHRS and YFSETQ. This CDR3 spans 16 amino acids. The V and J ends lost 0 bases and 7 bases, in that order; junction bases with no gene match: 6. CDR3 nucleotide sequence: TGCGCCAGCAGCTTGGGACTAGCGGGATTCCGGAATGAGCAGTTCTTC. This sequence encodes CASSLGLAGFRNEQFF.

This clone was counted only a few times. CDR3 coding DNA: TGTGCCAGCAGCTTCCCAGGGGGAGAGACCCAGTACTTC. It codes for CASSFPGGETQYF. The chain has TRBV7-2 and TRBJ2-5, with 7 bases lining up with TRBD1. V lost 3 bases, J lost 4 bases, and 2 bases stayed unmatched. The CDR3 has 13 residues. Germline V gene lookup returns CDR1 SGHTA and CDR2 FQGNSA.

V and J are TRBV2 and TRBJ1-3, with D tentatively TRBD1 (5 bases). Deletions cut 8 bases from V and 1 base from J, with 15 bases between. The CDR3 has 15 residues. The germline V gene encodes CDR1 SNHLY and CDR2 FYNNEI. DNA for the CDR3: TGTGCCAGCGGTCGAGCAGGGCCTTCTGGAAACACCATATATTTT. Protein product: CASGRAGPSGNTIYF.

The CDR3 spells CASSVGIAGYGELFF. Here the CDR3 DNA reads TGTGCCAGCAGCGTAGGAATAGCGGGTTACGGGGAGCTGTTTTTT. The chain combines TRBV9 with TRBJ2-2, with 7 nucleotides matching TRBD2. Germline V gene data show CDR1 as SGDLS and CDR2 as YYNGEE. The CDR3 is made up of 15 amino acids. With V trimmed by 0 bases and J by 7 bases, 6 bases remained unmatched.